This entry lists 20 T cell receptor beta chains sequenced from one sample in a study of PD-L1 blockade in urothelial cancer. Method: immunoSEQ multiplex PCR; TCRdb's copy keeps in-frame clones and lacks some. The sample contains around 57,000 clones, over 75% of which appear only once. Time point reported: pretreatment peripheral blood. This material consisted of PBMCs, taken around atezolizumab (anti-PD-L1) treatment. The receptors here all came from a man between 65 and 79 years old with urothelial cancer.

The chain is built from TRBV7-2 and TRBJ2-7; possibly TRBD1 for D (6 bases). Germline CDR1 reads SGHTA; CDR2 reads FQGNSA. This CDR3 is 12 amino acids long. The germline V and J ends were trimmed by 4 bases and 5 bases, with 9 bases remaining between them. The CDR3: CASSYPGDEQYF. CDR3 nucleotides: TGTGCCAGCAGCTACCCAGGGGACGAGCAGTACTTC.

The chain uses TRBV6-7 and TRBJ1-5; the D gene is possibly TRBD1 (5 bases). TRBV6-7 is identified as an open reading frame with a role that is uncertain. This CDR3 has 18 amino acids. Trimming took off 6 bases at V and 4 bases at J, with 25 bases between the two ends. As DNA, the CDR3 is TGTGCCAGCAGCCGAGAGGACACTATTCCTCCCAAGAATCAGCCCCAGCATTTT. This codes for CASSREDTIPPKNQPQHF.

By frequency in the sample, this clone is medium-sized. The chain links TRBV11-2 to TRBJ1-2, with D hard to call. This CDR3 is built from 12 residues. The germline gives CDR1 SGHAT, CDR2 FQNNGV. Trimming took 5 bases from V and 8 from J, leaving 12 bases between them. The CDR3 nucleotides read TGTGCCAGCAGCCCGCGCGTGTGGGGCTACACCTTC. It is translated as CASSPRVWGYTF.

V is TRBV7-9 and J is TRBJ2-7; D is unclear. This CDR3 has 13 residues. Trimming took off 1 base at V and 1 base at J, with 5 bases between the two ends. Germline V gives CDR1 SEHNR, CDR2 FQNEAQ (reference sequence). The DNA of the CDR3 is TGTGCCAGCAGCTTAGAGGAGTCCTACGAGCAGTACTTC. Amino acids: CASSLEESYEQYF.

This chain joins TRBV28 and TRBJ2-7; TRBD1 aligns across 7 bases. CDR1 is MDHEN and CDR2 is SYDVKM in the germline V gene. V dropped 10 bases and J dropped 4; count of bases not matched to a gene: 10. The CDR3 loop spans 13 amino acids. The chain's CDR3 is CATRTGAKYEQYF. For the CDR3, the DNA is TGTGCCACCCGGACAGGCGCAAAGTACGAGCAGTACTTC.

In DNA form, the CDR3 reads TGTGCCAGCAGGCTGACAGGCGGGGGCTACACCTTC. This gives the protein CASRLTGGGYTF. The gene calls are TRBV28 and TRBJ1-2; perhaps TRBD1 as D (6 bases). From germline, CDR1 is MDHEN and CDR2 SYDVKM. V lost 6 bases, J lost 8 bases, and 13 bases lay in between. The CDR3 extends over 12 amino acids.

The chain has TRBV5-1 and TRBJ2-5; TRBD1 matches 7 bases. The germline V gene encodes CDR1 SGHRS and CDR2 YFSETQ. V trimming: 4 bases; J trimming: 2 bases; junction bases outside the gene matches: 2. This CDR3 comprises 13 residues. CDR3 sequence reads: CASSKDRQETQYF. The CDR3 DNA sequence: TGCGCCAGCAGCAAGGACAGGCAAGAGACCCAGTACTTC.

The chain is built from TRBV6-5 and TRBJ1-1; D unresolved. CDR3 size: 15 residues. V lost 6 bases and J 5 bases, leaving 19 bases between the germline ends. The V gene's germline CDR1 is MNHEY and CDR2 SVGAGI. CDR3 sequence reads: CASSRIETGRTEAFF. The CDR3 nucleotides are TGTGCCAGCAGCCGAATCGAGACCGGGAGAACTGAAGCTTTCTTT.

In its sample, this clone was seen a few times. The V and J genes are TRBV18 and TRBJ1-1, with unresolved D. The CDR3 loop spans 18 amino acids. Trimming shortened V by 2 bases and J by 1 base, and 20 bases separated the two germline ends. Per germline, CDR1 KGHSH and CDR2 LQKENI. The CDR3 protein is CASSPFPAEAASNTEAFF. CDR3 bases: TGTGCCAGCTCACCATTTCCCGCCGAGGCAGCCTCGAACACTGAAGCTTTCTTT.

The chain employs TRBV28 and TRBJ2-7; 10 bases match TRBD2. Germline CDR1 MDHEN, CDR2 SYDVKM. The CDR3 contains 15 residues. J gave up 1 base and V 5 bases, and 5 bases lay outside the gene matches. CDR3 sequence (DNA): TGTGCCAGCAGTCCTAGCGGGAGTGGTTCCTACGAGCAGTACTTC. It yields the protein CASSPSGSGSYEQYF.

This chain links TRBV14 with TRBJ2-2, with a weak D call TRBD1 (6 bases). The CDR3 runs 15 residues. Germline V CDR1 and CDR2: SGHDN, FVKESK. Trimming took 4 bases from V and 4 from J, leaving 13 bases between them. The CDR3: CASSPGPQGTGELFF. CDR3 sequence (DNA): TGTGCCAGCAGCCCCGGGCCACAGGGCACCGGGGAGCTGTTTTTT. The full variable domain, rest sourced from reference TRBV14 and TRBJ2-2, is EAGVTQFPSHSVIEKGQTVTLRCDPISGHDNLYWYRRVMGKEIKFLLHFVKESKQDESGMPNNRFLAERTGGTYSTLKVQPAELEDSGVYFCASSPGPQGTGELFFGEGSRLTVL.

This clone showed up just a few times. The chain carries TRBV7-9 and TRBJ2-5; 14 positions agree with TRBD2. This CDR3 comprises 17 residues. Trimming removed 5 bases from V and 3 bases from J; junction bases left unmatched: 8. Germline V gene lookup returns CDR1 SEHNR and CDR2 FQNEAQ (reference sequence). Here the CDR3 DNA reads TGTGCCAGCAGCCCCCGCGGGACTAGCGGGAGAGAAGAGACCCAGTACTTC. Amino acid sequence: CASSPRGTSGREETQYF.

Concerning this clone: This sample also contains other DNA sequences that code for the same CDR3. This chain joins TRBV28 and TRBJ1-1; D remains ambiguous. The germline V gene has CDR1 MDHEN and CDR2 SYDVKM. V was trimmed by 2 bases and J by 5 bases, leaving 9 bases between them. This CDR3 is built from 13 residues. CDR3 region: CASSLGRGTEAFF. CDR3 coding DNA: TGTGCCAGCAGTTTAGGGCGGGGAACTGAAGCTTTCTTT. Full variable domain (rest looked up from reference TRBV28 and TRBJ1-1): DVKVTQSSRYLVKRTGEKVFLECVQDMDHENMFWYRQDPGLGLRLIYFSYDVKMKEKGDIPEGYSVSREKKERFSLILESASTNQTSMYLCASSLGRGTEAFFGQGTRLTVV.

DNA of the CDR3: TGTGCCAGTATCTACCGCCCGGGACAGGCAAATGAAAAACTGTTTTTT. It specifies CASIYRPGQANEKLFF. The V and J genes are TRBV19 and TRBJ1-4; 8 bases fit TRBD1. Germline V gene lookup returns CDR1 LNHDA and CDR2 SQIVND (reference sequence). Trimming removed 7 bases from V and 5 bases from J; junction bases left unmatched: 12. The CDR3 runs 16 residues.

The chain couples TRBV6-1 to TRBJ2-7; TRBD1 matches 7 bases. Per the germline V gene, CDR1 is MNHNS and CDR2 is SASEGT. The V gene end was trimmed by 6 bases and the J gene end by 2 bases; junction bases not matched to a gene: 4. The CDR3 runs to 13 residues. The CDR3 loop reads CASRNRGPYEQYF. The CDR3 coding sequence is TGTGCCAGCAGAAACAGGGGCCCCTACGAGCAGTACTTC.

V usage is TRBV11-3 and J usage is TRBJ2-7; no clear D. This CDR3 contains 12 residues. Between the trimmed V and J ends, which lost 6 bases and 6 bases, there was a span of 12 bases. The V gene's germline CDR1 is SGHNT and CDR2 YENEEA. The CDR3 is CASSLVRGEQYF. CDR3 coding DNA: TGTGCCAGCAGTCTGGTCCGCGGCGAGCAGTACTTC. Looking up the rest from reference TRBV11-3 and TRBJ2-7 gives the full variable domain: EAGVVQSPRYKIIEKKQPVAFWCNPISGHNTLYWYLQNLGQGPELLIRYENEEAVDDSQLPKDRFSAERLKGVDSTLKIQPAELGDSAVYLCASSLVRGEQYFGPGTRLTVT.

The chain links TRBV28 to TRBJ2-3; 11 nucleotides match TRBD2. This CDR3 contains 17 residues. Germline lookup yields CDR1 MDHEN and CDR2 SYDVKM. The ends lost 8 bases at V and 4 bases at J; junction bases unmatched: 14. CDR3 coding DNA: TGTGCCAGCGGAGTTCGACTAGCGGGACAGGGCCCAGATACGCAGTATTTT. This gives the protein CASGVRLAGQGPDTQYF.

The chain carries TRBV6-5 and TRBJ1-1; TRBD1 matches at 9 bases. The V gene end was trimmed by 2 bases and the J gene end by 12 bases; junction bases not matched to a gene: 13. Germline lookup yields CDR1 MNHEY and CDR2 SVGAGI. The CDR3 has 15 residues. The CDR3 DNA sequence: TGTGCCAGCAGTTACCGGGGACAGGGAAAAGTTAGCACTTTCTTT. Its translation: CASSYRGQGKVSTFF.

This clone was counted between two and nine times. This chain uses TRBV27 with TRBJ2-7, with a weak D call TRBD2 (6 bases). Germline V gene lookup returns CDR1 MNHEY and CDR2 SMNVEV (reference sequence). The CDR3 is made up of 15 amino acids. The V end was cut by 5 bases, the J end by 0 bases, with 14 bases between. The CDR3: CASSPKGGISYEQYF. The CDR3 nucleotides read TGTGCCAGCAGTCCAAAGGGCGGGATCTCCTACGAGCAGTACTTC.

V usage is TRBV4-3 and J usage is TRBJ2-7, with D maybe TRBD1 (5 bases). V was clipped by 0 bases and J by 2 bases, with 11 bases between them. This CDR3 spans 15 amino acids. Germline CDR1 reads LGHNA; CDR2 reads YSLEER. The CDR3 DNA reads as TGCGCCAGCAGCCAAGATCGGCAGGGTCCCTACGAGCAGTACTTC. It is translated as CASSQDRQGPYEQYF.